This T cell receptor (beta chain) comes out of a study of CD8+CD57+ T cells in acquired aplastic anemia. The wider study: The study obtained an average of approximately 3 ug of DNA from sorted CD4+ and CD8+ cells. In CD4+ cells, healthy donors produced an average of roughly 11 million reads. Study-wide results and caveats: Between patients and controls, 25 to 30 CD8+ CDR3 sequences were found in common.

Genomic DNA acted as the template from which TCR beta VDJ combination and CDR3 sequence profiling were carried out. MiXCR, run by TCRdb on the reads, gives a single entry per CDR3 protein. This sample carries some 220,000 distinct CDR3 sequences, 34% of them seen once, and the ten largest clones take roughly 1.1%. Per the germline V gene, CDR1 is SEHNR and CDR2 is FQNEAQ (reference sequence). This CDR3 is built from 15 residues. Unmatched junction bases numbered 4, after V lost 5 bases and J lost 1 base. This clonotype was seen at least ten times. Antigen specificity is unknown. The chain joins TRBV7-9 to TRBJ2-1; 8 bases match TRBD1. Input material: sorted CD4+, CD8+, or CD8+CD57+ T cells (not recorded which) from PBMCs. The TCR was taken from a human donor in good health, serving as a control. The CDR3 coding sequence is TGTGCCAGCAGCCGGGGACAGGCTTCCTACAATGAGCAGTTCTTC. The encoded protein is CASSRGQASYNEQFF.